The present TCR beta chain was sequenced within a study of OX40 agonist ivuxolimab in advanced cancers. This clone showed up just a few times. Its antigen is unknown. Germline CDR1 reads LGHNA; CDR2 reads YNFKEQ. The CDR3 runs to 15 residues. V was shortened by 0 bases and J by 0 bases, with 6 bases between the two germline ends. This table comes from immunoSEQ multiplex PCR, and its TCRdb copy is limited to in-frame clones, with some not included. The sample lists 50,000 to 70,000 clones; 87% were seen once. Points from the study as a whole: Relative to CD4+ cells, CD8+ T cells on average had more expanded clones.

The sample in question was CD4+ or CD8+ T cells sorted from blood, obtained in a trial of the OX40 agonist ivuxolimab. The sequence was collected from an adult with an advanced solid tumor such as melanoma, head and neck, liver or kidney cancer. V usage is TRBV4-2 and J usage is TRBJ2-1; D remains unclear. CDR3 DNA: TGTGCCAGCAGCCAAGAGTATGGCTCCTACAATGAGCAGTTCTTC. It encodes CASSQEYGSYNEQFF.